A selection of T cell receptor beta chains follows, all from one sample in a study of shared clonotypes between healthy human individuals. The data were produced by immunoSEQ multiplex PCR, yet TCRdb's version contains in-frame clones alone and is incomplete. The sample records 520,000 or so clones, around 79% being singletons. Sequenced: PBMCs. The receptors were sampled from a woman between 40 and 50 years old in good health. Some clones in this sample may be carry-over from other donors' samples. Each CDR3 is given with its conserved first and last residue. A D gene is named only where the DNA matches it firmly. Rows give clone size only sometimes, using once, few, many, or a class for an expanded clone.

>TRBV4-1|TRBJ2-2|.|TRBD2
TGCGCCAGCAGCCCGGGACTAGCGGGAGAGACCGGGGAGCTGTTTTTT
CASSPGLAGETGELFF
>TRBV18|TRBJ2-1|few|TRBD1
TGTGCCAGCTCCCCCCCTCGAGCAGGGGGACACAGCCAGGAGCAGTTCTTC
CASSPPRAGGHSQEQFF
>TRBV7-9|TRBJ2-1|.|TRBD2
TGTGCCAGCAAGGGGCGGGAGTCCTACAATGAGCAGTTCTTC
CASKGRESYNEQFF
>TRBV5-6|TRBJ2-7|.|TRBD1
TGTGCCAGCAGCTTAGTTCCCGGACAGGGCTACGAGCAGTACTTC
CASSLVPGQGYEQYF
>TRBV5-1|TRBJ2-1|.|TRBD2
TGCGCCAGCAGCTTGGGGGGACTAGCGGGAGCGAATGAGCAGTTCTTC
CASSLGGLAGANEQFF
>TRBV6-6|TRBJ2-7|.|.
TGTGCCAGCAGCCAGGGGGGGAGCTCCTACGAGCAGTACTTC
CASSQGGSSYEQYF
>TRBV7-8|TRBJ2-3|.|TRBD2
TGTGCCAGCAGCCCATGGGGACTAGCGTCTAGTACAGATACGCAGTATTTT
CASSPWGLASSTDTQYF
>TRBV27|TRBJ2-7|.|TRBD2
TGTGCCAGCAGTTTTCTACGGACTAGCGGGAGCCACTACGAGCAGTACTTC
CASSFLRTSGSHYEQYF
>TRBV19|TRBJ1-5|.|.
TGTGCCAGTAGTTTAAGACAGGCGATGTGGAGCAATCAGCCCCAGCATTTT
CASSLRQAMWSNQPQHF
>TRBV7-8|TRBJ2-3|.|TRBD2
TGTGCCAGCAGCTTCCGTGGGACTAGTGGAGGCGCAGATACGCAGTATTTT
CASSFRGTSGGADTQYF
>TRBV18|TRBJ1-5|.|.
TGTGCCAGCTCACCTGTGGGGGCGGGGGGCAATCAGCCCCAGCATTTT
CASSPVGAGGNQPQHF
>TRBV6-6|TRBJ2-1|.|.
TGTGCCAGCAGTTACTTGAGGGACCAAGAACAGGAGCAGTTCTTC
CASSYLRDQEQEQFF
>TRBV5-1|TRBJ1-4|.|.
TGCGCCAGCAGCCCGATAGTTGCGGGAATGAATGAAAAACTGTTTTTT
CASSPIVAGMNEKLFF
>TRBV7-3|TRBJ2-1|.|.
TGTGCCAGCAGCTTAATCAAGAGCTCCTACAATGAGCAGTTCTTC
CASSLIKSSYNEQFF
>TRBV10-2|TRBJ2-5|few|TRBD2
TGCGCCAGCAGTGAACTAGCGGGATACCAAGAGACCCAGTACTTC
CASSELAGYQETQYF
>TRBV27|TRBJ2-2|.|TRBD2
TGTGCCAGCAGGAGGTCGGGACTAACCGTCACCGGGGAGCTGTTTTTT
CASRRSGLTVTGELFF
>TRBV5-4|TRBJ1-1|.|.
TGTGCCAGCAGCGCAGACAGGATGAACACTGAAGCTTTCTTT
CASSADRMNTEAFF
>TRBV6-5|TRBJ1-2|.|.
TGTGCCAGCAGGGAACCGAGGCACGGTGGTCGCTACACCTTC
CASREPRHGGRYTF
>TRBV6-1|TRBJ2-1|.|.
TGTGCCAGCAGTGAAGTTACAGAGGGCAATGAGCAGTTCTTC
CASSEVTEGNEQFF
>TRBV11-3|TRBJ2-3|few|.
TGTGCCAGCAGCTTAGGGCCGTCAGATACGCAGTATTTT
CASSLGPSDTQYF
>TRBV4-2|TRBJ2-7|.|TRBD1
TGTGCCAGCAGCCATTACGGGACAGGGATACCTTACGAGCAGTACTTC
CASSHYGTGIPYEQYF
>TRBV30|TRBJ2-2|.|.
TGTGCCTGGACTCCGGGTGGGGCCCGGAGATCTAACACCGGGGAGCTGTTTTTT
CAWTPGGARRSNTGELFF
>TRBV30|TRBJ2-4|.|.
TGTGCCTGGAGACGAGGGTCGGAAAACATTCAGTACTTC
CAWRRGSENIQYF
>TRBV28|TRBJ1-5|.|.
TGTGCCAGCAGTTCGTATTCGAATCAGCCCCAGCATTTT
CASSSYSNQPQHF
>TRBV5-1|TRBJ2-5|.|.
TGCGCCAGCAGCTTGGCCCGGGGAGGGGGCCGGTTGGAGACCCAGTACTTC
CASSLARGGGRLETQYF
>TRBV5-1|TRBJ1-2|.|TRBD1
TGCGCCAGCAGCCCCCGCGGACAGGGGGCTTTAAGGAACTATGGCTACACCTTC
CASSPRGQGALRNYGYTF
>TRBV5-1|TRBJ1-1|.|.
TGCGCCAGCAGCCTCCCTGGGAGAGATCTTAACACTGAAGCTTTCTTT
CASSLPGRDLNTEAFF